The T cell receptor (beta chain) described here comes from a study of technical replicates of blood from a few donors. The protocol was immunoSEQ multiplex PCR, while the TCRdb copy is restricted to in-frame clones and leaves out a portion. The table has tens of thousands of clones, roughly 86% seen once. V lost 1 base and J lost 7, with 10 bases in between. From germline, CDR1 is LGHNA and CDR2 YNFKEQ. The CDR3 loop spans 13 amino acids. Input material: PBMCs. The chain employs TRBV4-2 and TRBJ1-2; D remains ambiguous. The receptor was isolated from a human donor in good health. Some clones in this sample may be carry-over from other donors' samples. CDR3 nucleotide sequence: TGTGCCAGCAGCCAAGCAGCCCTAGGTGGCTACACCTTC. Amino acid sequence: CASSQAALGGYTF.